A selection of T cell receptor beta chains follows, all from one sample in a study of response to subunit inactivated influenza vaccine. MiXCR, applied by TCRdb to the RT-PCR reads, yields one record per CDR3 protein. The sample gives roughly 500,000 distinct CDR3 sequences, about 15% of which show up once; about 3% is in the top ten. Source: CD4+ T cells sorted from PBMCs, taken around 2 years after vaccination. These receptors were obtained from a man between 50 and 75 years old who received an inactivated influenza vaccine. CDR3s include the opening cysteine and the closing phenylalanine or tryptophan. The D gene is left open where the match is weak. Clone size is shown for a subset of rows, as once, few, many or a class of expanded clone.

D,V,J,length,size,CDR3,DNA
.,TRBV5-1,TRBJ2-6,14,few,CASQQSSGANVLTF,TGCGCCTCACAACAAAGCTCTGGGGCCAACGTCCTGACTTTC
.,TRBV20-1,TRBJ1-5,14,.,CSARDRSTGQPQHF,TGCAGTGCTAGAGACCGGTCCACGGGGCAGCCCCAGCATTTT
.,TRBV10-3,TRBJ1-3,17,few,CAISESTSRIAGNTIYF,TGTGCCATCAGTGAGTCGACCTCCCGGATCGCGGGAAACACCATATATTTT
TRBD1,TRBV9,TRBJ1-5,15,few,CASSATGGSNQPQHF,TGTGCCAGCAGCGCAACAGGGGGAAGCAATCAGCCCCAGCATTTT
TRBD1,TRBV20-1,TRBJ2-7,12,.,CSATRQGPEQYF,TGCAGTGCTACCCGACAGGGCCCCGAGCAGTACTTC
TRBD2,TRBV30,TRBJ2-7,13,.,CALGAGRAREQYF,TGTGCCCTAGGGGCAGGGAGGGCCCGCGAGCAGTACTTC
.,TRBV7-8,TRBJ2-7,15,.,CASSSSGLTAYEQYF,TGTGCCAGCAGCTCCAGCGGCCTTACTGCCTACGAGCAGTACTTC
.,TRBV4-2,TRBJ2-7,15,.,CASSQDIRSPYEQYF,TGTGCCAGCAGCCAAGATATAAGGTCCCCCTACGAGCAGTACTTC
.,TRBV5-5,TRBJ1-5,15,.,CASSFTLEGNQPQHF,TGTGCCAGCAGCTTTACGCTTGAAGGCAATCAGCCCCAGCATTTT
.,TRBV2,TRBJ2-5,14,.,CASSERLPNGAQYF,TGTGCCAGCAGTGAGAGGCTACCCAATGGGGCCCAGTACTTC
TRBD2,TRBV7-3,TRBJ2-1,15,.,CASSLTGLSNNEQFF,TGTGCCAGCAGCTTAACGGGACTATCAAACAATGAGCAGTTCTTC
.,TRBV5-1,TRBJ2-3,15,few,CASSLERTDTDTQYF,TGCGCCAGCAGCTTGGAAAGGACAGACACAGATACGCAGTATTTT
.,TRBV28,TRBJ2-1,14,many,CASSLWDSYNEQFF,TGTGCCAGCAGTTTATGGGACAGCTACAATGAGCAGTTCTTC
TRBD2,TRBV28,TRBJ2-7,15,.,CASSLILAGGYEQYF,TGTGCCAGCAGTTTAATCCTAGCGGGAGGCTACGAGCAGTACTTC
.,TRBV7-2,TRBJ2-5,14,.,CASSFSTSLETQYF,TGTGCCAGCAGCTTTTCCACCTCGCTGGAGACCCAGTACTTC
TRBD1,TRBV28,TRBJ1-1,14,.,CASSRQGRNTEAFF,TGTGCCAGCAGTCGACAGGGGAGGAACACTGAAGCTTTCTTT
.,TRBV27,TRBJ2-7,14,few,CASSHTQSSYEQYF,TGTGCCAGCAGTCATACACAGAGCTCCTACGAGCAGTACTTC
.,TRBV20-1,TRBJ2-1,14,few,CSAPLTRFYNEQFF,TGCAGTGCGCCCCTGACTAGGTTTTACAATGAGCAGTTCTTC
TRBD1,TRBV20-1,TRBJ2-2,13,.,CSAWTGGTGELFF,TGCAGTGCTTGGACAGGGGGCACCGGGGAGCTGTTTTTT
TRBD2,TRBV27,TRBJ2-1,15,few,CASSFELARNNEQFF,TGTGCCAGCAGTTTCGAACTAGCGAGGAACAATGAGCAGTTCTTC
.,TRBV28,TRBJ2-7,15,.,CASSLSTALYYEQYF,TGTGCCAGCAGTTTAAGCACAGCCCTTTACTACGAGCAGTACTTC
.,TRBV11-3,TRBJ2-1,15,.,CASSAGPLVYNEQFF,TGTGCCAGCAGCGCGGGACCACTAGTCTACAATGAGCAGTTCTTC
.,TRBV5-3,TRBJ2-2,17,.,CARSAGPTGRNTGELFF,TGTGCCAGAAGCGCGGGACCTACCGGGAGGAACACCGGGGAGCTGTTTTTT
.,TRBV6-2/TRBV6-3,TRBJ2-3,14,.,CASSLPQSRDTQYF,TGTGCCAGCAGTTTGCCCCAATCCCGGGATACGCAGTATTTT
.,TRBV6-1,TRBJ2-5,15,few,CASSPEGPWSETQYF,TGTGCCAGCTCCCCGGAGGGGCCATGGTCCGAGACCCAGTACTTC
.,TRBV3-1,TRBJ2-4,12,few,CASSQDGNIQYF,TGTGCCAGCAGCCAAGATGGGAACATTCAGTACTTC
TRBD1,TRBV20-1,TRBJ1-1,13,many,CSAEDRSNTEAFF,TGCAGTGCTGAGGACAGGTCAAACACTGAAGCTTTCTTT
TRBD2,TRBV7-6,TRBJ2-2,14,many,CASSLELASGELFF,TGTGCCAGCAGCTTAGAACTAGCGTCCGGGGAGCTGTTTTTT
.,TRBV7-9,TRBJ2-1,14,few,CASSGQSSYNEQFF,TGTGCCAGCAGCGGACAAAGCTCCTACAATGAGCAGTTCTTC
TRBD2,TRBV29-1,TRBJ2-7,14,.,CSVEGGTFTYEQYF,TGCAGCGTTGAGGGGGGGACTTTTACCTACGAGCAGTACTTC
.,TRBV7-8,TRBJ2-2,13,few,CASSYPRTGELFF,TGTGCCAGCAGCTACCCAAGGACCGGGGAGCTGTTTTTT
TRBD1,TRBV15,TRBJ1-1,13,.,CATSRGQGTEAFF,TGTGCCACCAGCAGAGGACAGGGAACTGAAGCTTTCTTT
.,TRBV4-3,TRBJ2-7,14,.,CASSQDTRTYEQYF,TGCGCCAGCAGCCAAGATACCCGTACCTACGAGCAGTACTTC
.,TRBV7-3,TRBJ2-3,15,.,CASSLGLAYLDTQYF,TGTGCCAGCAGCTTAGGTTTGGCCTATTTGGATACGCAGTATTTT
TRBD1,TRBV5-1,TRBJ1-6,16,.,CASSSAGTGGPSPLHF,TGCGCCAGCAGCTCCGCCGGGACAGGGGGCCCATCACCCCTCCACTTT
TRBD1,TRBV5-1,TRBJ1-1,15,.,CASSADQGGNTEAFF,TGCGCCAGCAGCGCAGACCAGGGGGGTAACACTGAAGCTTTCTTT
TRBD1,TRBV4-2,TRBJ2-3,16,few,CASSHHRDSGADTQYF,TGTGCCAGCAGCCACCACAGGGACAGTGGCGCGGATACGCAGTATTTT
.,TRBV5-1,TRBJ1-1,13,few,CASSGEGHTEAFF,TGCGCCAGCAGCGGGGAGGGACACACTGAAGCTTTCTTT
.,TRBV13,TRBJ2-3,14,.,CASSYLQGTDTQYF,TGTGCCAGCAGCTATTTGCAGGGCACAGATACGCAGTATTTT
.,TRBV24-1,TRBJ2-1,13,.,CVTSRPGYNEQFF,TGTGTCACCAGTAGGCCAGGCTACAATGAGCAGTTCTTC
TRBD1,TRBV20-1,TRBJ1-1,13,many,CSATGDSNTEAFF,TGCAGTGCTACCGGGGACAGTAACACTGAAGCTTTCTTT
.,TRBV5-5,TRBJ1-1,14,.,CASSWEGQGTEAFF,TGTGCCAGCAGCTGGGAGGGGCAAGGCACTGAAGCTTTCTTT
.,TRBV5-1,TRBJ1-5,15,many,CASASGPNGDQPQHF,TGCGCCAGCGCCTCCGGACCTAATGGGGATCAGCCCCAGCATTTT
TRBD1,TRBV30,TRBJ1-2,14,few,CAWTTPGAGGGYTF,TGTGCCTGGACCACCCCAGGGGCAGGGGGTGGCTACACCTTC
.,TRBV5-1,TRBJ2-3,15,few,CASKTGHSNTDTQYF,TGCGCCAGCAAAACGGGACATAGCAATACAGATACGCAGTATTTT
TRBD1,TRBV5-1,TRBJ2-2,15,.,CASKPGTESAGELFF,TGCGCCAGCAAACCCGGGACAGAGAGTGCCGGGGAGCTGTTTTTT
.,TRBV29-1,TRBJ2-7,11,.,CSGGSHYEQYF,TGCAGCGGGGGGAGCCACTACGAGCAGTACTTC
.,TRBV9,TRBJ2-3,13,few,CASSPRQLDTQYF,TGTGCCAGCAGCCCACGACAGTTGGATACGCAGTATTTT
TRBD2,TRBV20-1,TRBJ2-2,15,many,CSARRPSGPTGELFF,TGCAGTGCTAGACGTCCTAGCGGACCGACCGGGGAGCTGTTTTTT
.,TRBV29-1,TRBJ2-7,15,.,CSVGSGARPSGEQYF,TGCAGCGTTGGGTCTGGGGCCCGGCCCTCAGGTGAGCAGTACTTC
.,TRBV12-3/TRBV12-4,TRBJ2-1,14,few,CASSLFSGYNEQFF,TGTGCCAGCAGTTTATTTTCTGGGTACAATGAGCAGTTCTTC
TRBD1,TRBV29-1,TRBJ2-3,13,.,CSVRTGAGDTQYF,TGCAGCGTCCGGACAGGGGCAGGGGATACGCAGTATTTT
.,TRBV28,TRBJ1-2,15,.,CASRTAGTFNYGYTF,TGTGCCAGCAGGACCGCTGGGACATTTAACTATGGCTACACCTTC